These T cell receptor beta chains were read from a single sample in a study of T-cell reconstitution after alpha-beta-depleted transplantation in children. Via MiXCR, TCRdb re-called the PCR reads, giving one row per CDR3 protein. The data show hundreds of thousands of distinct CDR3 sequences, with roughly 17% seen just once and 0.9% to 1.2% held by the top ten. This material consisted of PBMCs from the stem cell graft donor, taken from the stem cell graft. All receptors derive from a human donor who donated a stem cell graft to a child with acute myeloid leukemia. The CDR3 runs from the conserved cysteine through the conserved F or W. D genes are given only for firm matches. Only part of the rows carry a size: once, few, many, or a class if the clone is expanded.

d_call | clone_size | j_call | v_call | cdr3_nt | cdr3_aa
TRBD2 | few | TRBJ2-1 | TRBV5-6 | TGTGCCAGCAGCTTGGAGGTTAGCGGGGGATACAATGAGCAGTTCTTC | CASSLEVSGGYNEQFF
. | few | TRBJ2-5 | TRBV7-9 | TGTGCCAGCAGCTTAGGTGGCAGACCCCAAGAGACCCAGTACTTC | CASSLGGRPQETQYF
. | . | TRBJ2-1 | TRBV5-5 | TGTGCCAGCAGCTTCCTACAGTCCCCGTACAATGAGCAGTTCTTC | CASSFLQSPYNEQFF
. | many | TRBJ1-3 | TRBV20-1 | TGCAGTGCTAGAGACCTGGCCGACACCATATATTTT | CSARDLADTIYF
. | few | TRBJ2-3 | TRBV12-3/TRBV12-4 | TGTGCCAGCATCTCCTTTAGGAGGACAGGCGCCAGCGGGGATACGCAGTATTTT | CASISFRRTGASGDTQYF
. | many | TRBJ1-1 | TRBV20-1 | TGCAGTGCTAGAGAGGGGGCGGTGAACACTGAAGCTTTCTTT | CSAREGAVNTEAFF
TRBD1 | many | TRBJ1-2 | TRBV5-1 | TGCGCCAGCAGCTTGGGAAAGACAGGGACCATCTACGACTACACCTTC | CASSLGKTGTIYDYTF
. | many | TRBJ2-2 | TRBV29-1 | TGCAGCGGCCGAAGGTCCGACACCGGGGAGCTGTTTTTT | CSGRRSDTGELFF
. | . | TRBJ1-5 | TRBV4-1 | TGCGCCAGCAGCCAAGATCACGGGAATCAGCCCCAGCATTTT | CASSQDHGNQPQHF
TRBD1 | few | TRBJ1-5 | TRBV29-1 | TGCAGCGTCTCCTCTACAGGGGGCCCTAATCAGCCCCAGCATTTT | CSVSSTGGPNQPQHF
. | many | TRBJ2-1 | TRBV15 | TGTGCCACCAGCAGAGCGTACAATGAGCAGTTCTTC | CATSRAYNEQFF
. | many | TRBJ1-2 | TRBV20-1 | TGCAGTGCTAGACGCCCTGTAGACAACTATGGCTACACCTTC | CSARRPVDNYGYTF
. | few | TRBJ1-4 | TRBV7-9 | TGTGCCAGCAGCTTCTCCGAGGGGCGGGAAAAACTGTTTTTT | CASSFSEGREKLFF
TRBD1 | . | TRBJ1-1 | TRBV18 | TGTGCCAGCTCACCGAACAGGGGTGAAGCTTTCTTT | CASSPNRGEAFF
TRBD2 | few | TRBJ2-3 | TRBV20-1 | TGCAGTGCTAGAGCCCCCATAGCGGGGGGTTCCACAGATACGCAGTATTTT | CSARAPIAGGSTDTQYF
. | few | TRBJ1-6 | TRBV7-2 | TGTGCCAGCAGCTTATCCAGCCAGGGCTATAATTCACCCCTCCACTTT | CASSLSSQGYNSPLHF
. | . | TRBJ2-2 | TRBV4-2 | TGTGCCAGCAGCCATTTGTCCGGGGAGCTGTTTTTT | CASSHLSGELFF
TRBD1 | many | TRBJ2-1 | TRBV7-2 | TGTGCCAGCAGCTCCCACAGGGGCGTTAGCTCCTACAATGAGCAGTTCTTC | CASSSHRGVSSYNEQFF
. | many | TRBJ2-1 | TRBV13 | TGTGCCAGCAGCCCAGACTCCTCCGGGGGTGTCTCGAATGAGCAGTTCTTC | CASSPDSSGGVSNEQFF
TRBD2 | many | TRBJ2-7 | TRBV7-6 | TGTGCCAGCAGCGCACTAGCGGCCATTACCTACGAGCAGTACTTC | CASSALAAITYEQYF
. | many | TRBJ1-6 | TRBV20-1 | TGCAGTGCTAGATCGGACGGATACTCCTATAATTCACCCCTCCACTTT | CSARSDGYSYNSPLHF
. | many | TRBJ2-7 | TRBV10-3 | TGTGCCATCAGTGAAGTACTAGCCCACTACGAGCAGTACTTC | CAISEVLAHYEQYF
TRBD2 | . | TRBJ2-7 | TRBV7-8 | TGTGCCAGCAGCGAGGGACTAGCGGGGGCTCTTTCCTACGAGCAGTACTTC | CASSEGLAGALSYEQYF
. | many | TRBJ1-4 | TRBV12-3/TRBV12-4 | TGTGCCAGCAGTGAGACCGTTCTAACTGAAAAACTGTTTTTT | CASSETVLTEKLFF
. | few | TRBJ2-1 | TRBV20-1 | TGCAGTGCTAAGAAAGACAGTTTTTGGGGTGAGCAGTTCTTC | CSAKKDSFWGEQFF
. | many | TRBJ1-4 | TRBV29-1 | TGCAGCGTCCTCCTGGGTGCCGTGGGTGAAAAACTGTTTTTT | CSVLLGAVGEKLFF
. | many | TRBJ1-2 | TRBV7-2 | TGTGCCAGCAGCTTCGGGGAGGGTTTTGGCTACACCTTC | CASSFGEGFGYTF
TRBD2 | few | TRBJ2-2 | TRBV5-1 | TGCGCCAGCAGGCGAGCGGGGGGCCGTAACACCGGGGAGCTGTTTTTT | CASRRAGGRNTGELFF
. | many | TRBJ1-2 | TRBV5-5 | TGTGCCAGCAGCTTACAGGGACGGGGGTATGCTGTTGACTATGGCTACACCTTC | CASSLQGRGYAVDYGYTF
TRBD1 | many | TRBJ2-1 | TRBV5-6 | TGTGCCAGCAGCTGGACAGGAATGGATGAGCAGTTCTTC | CASSWTGMDEQFF
TRBD1 | few | TRBJ2-3 | TRBV4-3 | TGCGCCAGCAGTCAGGGGGTTGACACAGATACGCAGTATTTT | CASSQGVDTDTQYF
. | . | TRBJ1-2 | TRBV2 | TGTGCCAGCAGGTCCAGCTATAACTATGGCTACACCTTC | CASRSSYNYGYTF
. | . | TRBJ2-5 | TRBV12-3/TRBV12-4 | TGTGCCAGCAGCTTTAGCCCAGGCGAGACCCAGTACTTC | CASSFSPGETQYF
. | . | TRBJ2-1 | TRBV5-6 | TGTGCCAGCAGCCTATTATTAGGAGAGGGGTCGTTCTTC | CASSLLLGEGSFF
TRBD1 | . | TRBJ2-5 | TRBV28 | TGTGCCAGCCGACAGGGGCGAATTCAAGAGACCCAGTACTTC | CASRQGRIQETQYF
. | . | TRBJ1-3 | TRBV12-3/TRBV12-4 | TGTGCCAGCAGTTTCAAGTTGGGGGGCACCATATATTTT | CASSFKLGGTIYF